This section outlines one T cell receptor (beta chain) sequence together with its context. The CDR3 is 15 amino acids. Trimming pared 2 bases from V and 2 bases from J, leaving 10 bases between. CDR1 and CDR2 (germline): MNHNS, SASEGT. Here immunoSEQ multiplex PCR was the method, and the copy in TCRdb shows in-frame clones only, minus some. The sample lists 130,000 to 150,000 clones; 90% to 95% were seen once. These data come from a study of cytomegalovirus exposure and HLA in healthy donors. The V and J genes are TRBV6-1 and TRBJ1-5; tentatively, D is TRBD1 (5 bases). The clonotype was recovered from a man between 18 and 35 years old in good health and CMV-seronegative. Sequenced: PBMCs. The CDR3 DNA sequence: TGTGCCAGCAGTGAATTGGGCAGGGGCAATCAGCCCCAGCATTTT. It codes for CASSELGRGNQPQHF.